Each of the 18 T cell receptor beta chains below was sequenced from the same sample in a study of T-cell memory formation after mild COVID-19. A single record per CDR3 protein comes from TCRdb applying MiXCR to the 5' RACE reads. The table has under 250,000 distinct CDR3 sequences, just over 15% seen once. The specimen sequenced was PBMCs or a T cell subset sorted from them (not recorded which). Receptor source: an adult woman who had mild COVID-19 (a few samples of this study predate the infection). Cell type and time point are not known.

A few counts support this clonotype. The DNA of the CDR3 is TGTGCCAGCAGCCCCGGGACTAACGGGGCAGGTGAGCAGTTCTTC. The encoded protein is CASSPGTNGAGEQFF. The V and J genes are TRBV12-3 or TRBV12-4 and TRBJ2-1; 7 nucleotides line up with TRBD2. The CDR3 loop spans 15 amino acids. With V trimmed by 6 bases and J by 9 bases, 14 bases remained unmatched.

This clonotype came up a few times. This chain's CDR3 is CASSQGPGDEQYF. The CDR3 DNA is TGCGCCAGCAGCCAAGGTCCAGGTGACGAGCAGTACTTC. V usage is TRBV4-1 and J usage is TRBJ2-7, with D uncertain. This CDR3 has 13 amino acids. V was pared by 1 base and J by 5 bases, with 9 bases between. The germline V gene encodes CDR1 MGHRA and CDR2 YSYEKL.

CDR3 in amino acids: CATSEPLGELFF. In nucleotides, the CDR3 is TGTGCCACCAGTGAACCTCTCGGGGAGCTGTTTTTT. V usage is TRBV24-1 and J usage is TRBJ2-2; unclear D gene. The CDR3 is 12 residues long. The germline V gene encodes CDR1 KGHDR and CDR2 SFDVKD. V gave up 4 bases and J gave up 7 bases, with 6 bases separating them.

This sequence joins TRBV5-6 and TRBJ2-4; maybe TRBD1 (6 bases). Deletions cut 1 base from V and 4 bases from J, with 12 bases between. The length of the CDR3 is 15 residues. Germline V CDR1 and CDR2: SGHDT, YYEEEE. CDR3 in amino acids: CASSLIAGDKNIQYF. In nucleotides, the CDR3 is TGTGCCAGCAGCTTGATAGCAGGGGATAAAAACATTCAGTACTTC. The full variable domain, completed using reference TRBV5-6 and TRBJ2-4, is DAGVTQSPTHLIKTRGQQVTLRCSPKSGHDTVSWYQQALGQGPQFIFQYYEEEERQRGNFPDRFSGHQFPNYSSELNVNALLLGDSALYLCASSLIAGDKNIQYFGAGTRLSVL.

This clonotype was recorded a few times. The V call is TRBV15, the J call TRBJ1-1, with 7 bases that match TRBD1. The CDR3 is 13 amino acids. V was clipped by 2 bases and J by 6 bases; unmatched bases: 3. CDR1 LNHNV and CDR2 YYDKDF come from the germline V gene (reference sequence). CDR3 amino acids: CATSRTGVSEAFF. The CDR3 region has the DNA TGTGCCACCAGCAGAACAGGGGTGTCTGAAGCTTTCTTT.

This clonotype qualifies as medium-sized. The chain carries TRBV7-9 and TRBJ2-7, with TRBD2 identical over 8 bases. V trimming: 5 bases; J trimming: 6 bases; junction bases outside the gene matches: 9. Germline CDR1 is SEHNR and CDR2 is FQNEAQ (reference sequence). The CDR3 is 14 amino acids. The CDR3 DNA follows: TGTGCCAGCAGCGCCCCAGCGGGGGTCGGCGAGCAGTACTTC. Its translation: CASSAPAGVGEQYF.

This clonotype was counted only a few times. V gene TRBV9 combines with J gene TRBJ1-2, with 8 positions matching TRBD1. This CDR3 spans 16 amino acids. CDR1 and CDR2 from the germline V gene are SGDLS and YYNGEE. The V gene end was trimmed by 4 bases and the J gene end by 7 bases; junction bases not matched to a gene: 15. The CDR3 reads CASSPRTGSTLSGYTF. In DNA, the CDR3 is TGTGCCAGCAGCCCAAGGACAGGGTCAACGTTGAGTGGCTACACCTTC.

There are a few counts of this clonotype. The chain recombines TRBV7-2 with TRBJ1-1; TRBD1 is a possible D gene (6 bases). The V and J ends lost 8 bases and 1 base respectively, with 14 bases between them. CDR1 and CDR2 from the germline V gene are SGHTA and FQGNSA. The CDR3 runs to 14 residues. CDR3 sequence: CASGPDRGNTEAFF. The CDR3, as DNA: TGTGCCAGCGGCCCGGACAGAGGGAACACTGAAGCTTTCTTT.

In this sample, this clonotype turned up a few times. The chain recombines TRBV7-3 with TRBJ2-1; D gene uncertain. The CDR3 totals 12 residues. Germline CDR1 SGHTA, CDR2 FQGTGA. V gave up 2 bases and J gave up 6 bases, with 5 bases separating them. Here the CDR3 DNA reads TGTGCCAGCAGCTTATTAGCCAATGAGCAGTTCTTC. Translating it yields CASSLLANEQFF.

In its sample, this clonotype was seen a few times. The chain uses TRBV12-3 or TRBV12-4 and TRBJ2-3; D may be TRBD1 (5 bases). This CDR3 comprises 14 residues. V was cut by 3 bases and J by 4 bases, with 11 bases left in between. The CDR3 coding sequence is TGTGCCAGCAGTTTTTGGCAGGGATCAGATACGCAGTATTTT. This codes for CASSFWQGSDTQYF.

A few counts support this clonotype. CDR3 in amino acids: CAWSVRLAGNDEQFF. In DNA form, the CDR3 reads TGTGCCTGGAGTGTACGGCTAGCGGGAAATGATGAGCAGTTCTTC. The chain carries TRBV30 and TRBJ2-1, with 9 bases aligning to TRBD2. The CDR3 spans 15 residues. CDR1 is GTSNPN and CDR2 is SVGIG in the germline V gene (reference sequence). Unmatched junction bases numbered 8, after V lost 0 bases and J lost 8 bases.

This clonotype was seen more than once but under ten times. The chain recombines TRBV7-9 with TRBJ2-1, with D maybe TRBD2 (5 bases). Germline CDR1 reads SEHNR; CDR2 reads FQNEAQ (reference sequence). V lost 0 bases and J lost 9, with 9 bases in between. CDR3 length: 13 amino acids. The CDR3 here is CASSLAPSGEQFF. CDR3 coding DNA: TGTGCCAGCAGCTTAGCGCCCAGCGGTGAGCAGTTCTTC.

In its sample, this clonotype was seen a few times. The rearrangement uses TRBV20-1 and TRBJ2-4; the D gene is possibly TRBD1 (6 bases). V lost 1 base, J lost 0 bases, and 10 bases lay in between. There are 15 residues in the CDR3. Germline V gene data show CDR1 as DFQATT and CDR2 as SNEGSKA (reference sequence). CDR3 sequence (DNA): TGCAGTGCTAGAGCAGGGGCCGGAGCCAAAAACATTCAGTACTTC. Its translation: CSARAGAGAKNIQYF.

The gene calls are TRBV7-9 and TRBJ2-1, with D perhaps matching TRBD2 (5 bases). The CDR3 has 16 residues. The germline CDR1 and CDR2 sequences are SEHNR and FQNEAQ (reference sequence). Trimming took 1 base from V and 3 from J, leaving 13 bases between them. This chain's CDR3 is CASSLGETGNYNEQFF. Written as DNA, the CDR3 is TGTGCCAGCAGCTTAGGAGAAACGGGGAACTACAATGAGCAGTTCTTC.

This clonotype showed up just a few times. V gene TRBV6-5 combines with J gene TRBJ1-3; 8 nucleotides agree with TRBD1. The CDR3 length is 17 residues. From germline, CDR1 is MNHEY and CDR2 SVGAGI. J gave up 3 bases and V 5 bases, and 12 bases lay outside the gene matches. This chain's CDR3 is CASSPGSGGVFGNTIYF. CDR3 sequence (DNA): TGTGCCAGCAGTCCGGGTTCAGGGGGCGTCTTTGGAAACACCATATATTTT.

The CDR3 here is CSARDPQVLAFF. The CDR3 region has the DNA TGCAGTGCTAGAGATCCTCAGGTACTCGCTTTCTTT. This rearrangement joins TRBV20-1 to TRBJ1-1; D gene uncertain. Between the trimmed V and J ends, which lost 0 bases and 11 bases, there was a span of 13 bases. The V gene's germline CDR1 is DFQATT and CDR2 SNEGSKA (reference sequence). The CDR3 has 12 residues.

The chain links TRBV5-6 to TRBJ2-7, with D perhaps matching TRBD1 (5 bases). The CDR3 contains 14 residues. Trimming stripped 4 bases from V and 3 bases from J, with 14 bases between. The V gene's germline CDR1 is SGHDT and CDR2 YYEEEE. Here the CDR3 DNA reads TGTGCCAGCAGCCTTCAAGGGGCCCACTACGAGCAGTACTTC. Translation gives CASSLQGAHYEQYF.

This clonotype appeared many times. This rearrangement joins TRBV30 to TRBJ1-5; D gene ambiguous. The V and J ends lost 0 bases and 4 bases respectively, with 4 bases between them. This CDR3 is built from 12 residues. CDR1 and CDR2 from the germline V gene are GTSNPN and SVGIG (reference sequence). The CDR3 is CAWSVYNQPQHF. In nucleotides, the CDR3 is TGTGCCTGGAGTGTATATAATCAGCCCCAGCATTTT.